The TCR beta chain described here comes from a study of blood T cell repertoires in COVID-19. On the study more broadly: Italy, Spain and the United States were the sources of the convalescent and acute COVID-19 samples. PBMCs, B-cell-depleted T cells, or T cells were the source of the cDNA or gDNA that made up the material.

Per the study methods: Scientists estimated how many nucleated cells there were by amplifying reference gene primers. Profiled with immunoSEQ multiplex PCR; TCRdb holds only in-frame clones, not every one. For V, J and clone size, that table is used; D and trimming come from the DNA. This table has some 250,000 clones, 88% appearing once. This CDR3 region has 13 residues. V was clipped by 4 bases and J by 3 bases, with 9 bases between them. The germline V gene encodes CDR1 GTSNPN and CDR2 SVGIG (reference sequence). The sample taken for sequencing was peripheral blood. The clonotype was recovered from a woman between 40 and 50 years old who had recovered from COVID-19. The rearrangement uses TRBV30 and TRBJ2-2; no firm D call. The CDR3 DNA sequence: TGTGCCTGGACCATGAGAGACACCGGGGAGCTGTTTTTT. Its translation: CAWTMRDTGELFF. Using reference TRBV30 and TRBJ2-2 for the parts outside the CDR3, the full variable domain is SQTIHQWPATLVQPVGSPLSLECTVEGTSNPNLYWYRQAAGRGLQLLFYSVGIGQISSEVPQNLSASRPQDRQFILSSKKLLLSDSGFYLCAWTMRDTGELFFGEGSRLTVL.